The clone carrying this TCR beta chain has only one observation. These data are taken from a study of Ad26.COV2.S vaccination and SARS-CoV-2 variants. Study overall: Once or twice, 56 days apart, Ad26.COV2.S was delivered intramuscularly.

V lost 2 bases and J 9 bases, leaving 14 bases between the germline ends. Germline lookup yields CDR1 MNHEY and CDR2 SVGAGI. The CDR3 has 14 amino acids. Assay used: immunoSEQ multiplex PCR; TCRdb lists only in-frame clones, some missing. The table lists approximately 450,000 clones, over 75% of them singletons, with 12% in the top ten. Treatment reported: roughly 20 received Ad26.COV2.S at low or high dose, single or two shots; 5 received placebo; per-sample allocation not given. Specimens were obtained on day 63 following the first vaccine or placebo injection. The donor's status was that of an adult aged 18-55 years in Boston.

V and J are TRBV6-5 and TRBJ1-5, with D unclear. The TCR originated in a person between 18 and 60 years old who received the Ad26.COV2.S COVID-19 vaccine or a placebo. The sample in question was peripheral blood, obtained in a trial of Ad26.COV2.S vaccine versus placebo. The CDR3 sequence: CASSYTTDQWPQHF. CDR3 nucleotides: TGTGCCAGCAGTTACACTACGGACCAATGGCCCCAGCATTTT.